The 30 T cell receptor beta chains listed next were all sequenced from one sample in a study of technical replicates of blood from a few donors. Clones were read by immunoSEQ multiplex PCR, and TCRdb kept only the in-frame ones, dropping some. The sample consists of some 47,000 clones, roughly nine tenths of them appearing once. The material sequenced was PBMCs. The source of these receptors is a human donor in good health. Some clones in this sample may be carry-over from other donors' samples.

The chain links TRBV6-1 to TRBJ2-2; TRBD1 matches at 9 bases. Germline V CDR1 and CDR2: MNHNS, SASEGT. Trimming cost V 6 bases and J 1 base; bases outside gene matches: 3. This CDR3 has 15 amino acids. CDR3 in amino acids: CASRGQGGNTGELFF. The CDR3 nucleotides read TGTGCCAGCAGGGGACAGGGTGGGAACACCGGGGAGCTGTTTTTT.

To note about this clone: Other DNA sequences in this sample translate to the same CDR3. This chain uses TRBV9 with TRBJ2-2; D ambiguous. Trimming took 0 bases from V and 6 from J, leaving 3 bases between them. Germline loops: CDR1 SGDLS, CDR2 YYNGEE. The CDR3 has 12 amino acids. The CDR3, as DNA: TGTGCCAGCAGCGTAGCGGCCGGGGAGCTGTTTTTT. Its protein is CASSVAAGELFF.

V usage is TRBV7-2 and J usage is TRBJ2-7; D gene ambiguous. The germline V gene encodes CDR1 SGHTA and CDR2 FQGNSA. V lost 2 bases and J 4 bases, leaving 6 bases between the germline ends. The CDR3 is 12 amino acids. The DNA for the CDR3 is TGTGCCAGCAGCTTATCGGGTTACGAGCAGTACTTC. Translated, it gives CASSLSGYEQYF. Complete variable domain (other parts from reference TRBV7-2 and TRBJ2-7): GAGVSQSPSNKVTEKGKDVELRCDPISGHTALYWYRQSLGQGLEFLIYFQGNSAPDKSGLPSDRFSAERTGGSVSTLTIQRTQQEDSAVYLCASSLSGYEQYFGPGTRLTVT.

The CDR3 nucleotides read TGCAGCGTTATCGGAGACGGTACCGGGGAGCTGTTTTTT. Its translation: CSVIGDGTGELFF. The chain uses TRBV29-1 and TRBJ2-2; D unresolved. The V gene's germline CDR1 is SQVTM and CDR2 ANQGSEA. V lost 5 bases and J lost 5, with 12 bases in between. The CDR3 contains 13 residues.

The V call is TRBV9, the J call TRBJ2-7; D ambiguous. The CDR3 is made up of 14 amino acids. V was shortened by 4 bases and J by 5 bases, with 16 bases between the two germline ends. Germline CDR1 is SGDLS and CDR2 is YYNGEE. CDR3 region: CASSPRVAEDEQYF. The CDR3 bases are TGTGCCAGCAGCCCCCGGGTCGCCGAGGACGAGCAGTACTTC.

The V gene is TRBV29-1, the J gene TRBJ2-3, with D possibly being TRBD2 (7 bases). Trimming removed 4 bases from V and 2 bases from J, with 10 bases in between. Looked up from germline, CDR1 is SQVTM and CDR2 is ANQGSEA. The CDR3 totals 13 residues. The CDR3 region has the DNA TGCAGCGTTGGGGCGGGGGCCACAGATACGCAGTATTTT. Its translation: CSVGAGATDTQYF.

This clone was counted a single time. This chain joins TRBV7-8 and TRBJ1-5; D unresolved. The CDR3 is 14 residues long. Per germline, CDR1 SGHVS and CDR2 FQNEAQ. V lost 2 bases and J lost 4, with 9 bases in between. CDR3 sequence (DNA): TGTGCCAGCAGCTTAAGTCAGGTTAATCAGCCCCAGCATTTT. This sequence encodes CASSLSQVNQPQHF. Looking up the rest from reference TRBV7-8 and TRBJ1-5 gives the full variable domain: GAGVSQSPRYKVAKRGQDVALRCDPISGHVSLFWYQQALGQGPEFLTYFQNEAQLDKSGLPSDRFFAERPEGSVSTLKIQRTQQEDSAVYLCASSLSQVNQPQHFGDGTRLSIL.

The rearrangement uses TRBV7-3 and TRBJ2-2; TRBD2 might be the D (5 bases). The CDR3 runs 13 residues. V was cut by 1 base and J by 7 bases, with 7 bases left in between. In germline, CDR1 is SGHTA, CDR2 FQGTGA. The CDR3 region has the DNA TGTGCCAGCAGCTTAATGCGGGTCGGGGAGCTGTTTTTT. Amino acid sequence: CASSLMRVGELFF.

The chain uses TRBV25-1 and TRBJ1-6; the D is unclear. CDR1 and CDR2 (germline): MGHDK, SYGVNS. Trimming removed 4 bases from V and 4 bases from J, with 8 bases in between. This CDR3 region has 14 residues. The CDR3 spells CASSVGRYNSPLHF. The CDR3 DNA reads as TGTGCCAGCAGTGTGGGGAGGTATAATTCACCCCTCCACTTT.

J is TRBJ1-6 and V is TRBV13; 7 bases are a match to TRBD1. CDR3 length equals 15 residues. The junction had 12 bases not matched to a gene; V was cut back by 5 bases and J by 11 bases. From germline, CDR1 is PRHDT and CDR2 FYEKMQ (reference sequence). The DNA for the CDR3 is TGTGCCAGCAGCCTAAGCAACAGGGGAGGTCCACCCCTCCACTTT. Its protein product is CASSLSNRGGPPLHF.

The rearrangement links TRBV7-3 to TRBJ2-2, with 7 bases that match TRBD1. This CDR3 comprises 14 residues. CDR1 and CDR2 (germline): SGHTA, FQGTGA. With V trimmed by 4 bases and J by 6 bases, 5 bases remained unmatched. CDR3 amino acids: CASSYDRVAGELFF. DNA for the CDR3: TGTGCCAGCAGCTACGACAGGGTAGCCGGGGAGCTGTTTTTT.

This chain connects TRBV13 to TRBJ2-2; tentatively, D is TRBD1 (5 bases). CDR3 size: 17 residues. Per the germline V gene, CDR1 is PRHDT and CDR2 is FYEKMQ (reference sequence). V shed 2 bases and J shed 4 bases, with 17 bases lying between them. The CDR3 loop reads CASSLSGFGHTTGELFF. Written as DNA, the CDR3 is TGTGCCAGCAGCTTATCAGGGTTTGGTCACACCACCGGGGAGCTGTTTTTT.

The CDR3 loop reads CASSTLRGEQYF. Written as DNA, the CDR3 is TGTGCCAGCAGTACCCTCCGAGGGGAGCAGTACTTC. The chain links TRBV27 to TRBJ2-7, with D maybe TRBD2 (5 bases). Germline values: CDR1 MNHEY, CDR2 SMNVEV (reference sequence). This CDR3 region has 12 residues. V shed 5 bases and J shed 7 bases, with 12 bases lying between them.

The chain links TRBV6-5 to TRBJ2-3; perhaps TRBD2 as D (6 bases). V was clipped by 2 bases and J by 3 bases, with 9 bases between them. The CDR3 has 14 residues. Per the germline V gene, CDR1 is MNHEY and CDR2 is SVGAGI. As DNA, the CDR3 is TGTGCCAGCAGTTACGCTAGCGCTACAGATACGCAGTATTTT. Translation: CASSYASATDTQYF.

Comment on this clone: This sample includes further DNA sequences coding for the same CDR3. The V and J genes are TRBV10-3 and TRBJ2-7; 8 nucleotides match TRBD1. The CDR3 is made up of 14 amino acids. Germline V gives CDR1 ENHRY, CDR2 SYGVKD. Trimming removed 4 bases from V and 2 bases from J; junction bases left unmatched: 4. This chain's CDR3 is CAISGTGSPYEQYF. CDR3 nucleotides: TGTGCCATCAGTGGGACAGGGTCACCCTACGAGCAGTACTTC.

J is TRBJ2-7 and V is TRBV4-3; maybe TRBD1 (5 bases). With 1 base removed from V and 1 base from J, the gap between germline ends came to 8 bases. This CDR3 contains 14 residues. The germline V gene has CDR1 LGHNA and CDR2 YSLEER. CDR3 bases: TGCGCCAGCAGCCAAGGTCAGGGATCCTACGAGCAGTACTTC. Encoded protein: CASSQGQGSYEQYF.

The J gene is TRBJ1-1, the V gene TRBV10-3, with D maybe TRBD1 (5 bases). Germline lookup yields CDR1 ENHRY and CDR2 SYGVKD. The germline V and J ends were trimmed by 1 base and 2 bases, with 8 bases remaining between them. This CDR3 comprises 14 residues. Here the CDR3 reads CAISEWGGNTEAFF. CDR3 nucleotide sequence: TGTGCCATCAGTGAGTGGGGGGGAAACACTGAAGCTTTCTTT.

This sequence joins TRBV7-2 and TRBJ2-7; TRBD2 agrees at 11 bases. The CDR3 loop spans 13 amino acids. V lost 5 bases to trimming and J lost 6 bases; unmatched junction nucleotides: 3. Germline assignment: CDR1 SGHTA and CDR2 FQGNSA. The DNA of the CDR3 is TGTGCCAGCAGCCCCCTAGCGGGGGGCGAGCAGTACTTC. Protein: CASSPLAGGEQYF.

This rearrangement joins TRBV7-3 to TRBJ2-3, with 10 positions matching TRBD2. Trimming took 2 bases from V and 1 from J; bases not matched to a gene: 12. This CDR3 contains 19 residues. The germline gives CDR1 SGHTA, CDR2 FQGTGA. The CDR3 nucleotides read TGTGCCAGCAGCTTACGGGGCAGCGGGGGGGCTCGAGGCACAGATACGCAGTATTTT. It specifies CASSLRGSGGARGTDTQYF. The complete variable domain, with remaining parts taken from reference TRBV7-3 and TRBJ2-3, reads GAGVSQTPSNKVTEKGKYVELRCDPISGHTALYWYRQSLGQGPEFLIYFQGTGAADDSGLPNDRFFAVRPEGSVSTLKIQRTERGDSAVYLCASSLRGSGGARGTDTQYFGPGTRLTVL.

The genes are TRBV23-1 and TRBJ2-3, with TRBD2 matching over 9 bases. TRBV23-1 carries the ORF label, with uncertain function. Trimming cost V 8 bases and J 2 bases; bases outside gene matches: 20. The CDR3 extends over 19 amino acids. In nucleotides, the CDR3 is TGCGCCAGCCATGCCCGTCTGGTTGCGAGCGGGAGGCTCACAGATACGCAGTATTTT. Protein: CASHARLVASGRLTDTQYF.

CDR3 sequence (DNA): TGTGCCAGTAGTGATGGGGCAGTAATAGCCAAAAACATTCAGTACTTC. It yields the protein CASSDGAVIAKNIQYF. V and J are TRBV19 and TRBJ2-4; the D gene is possibly TRBD1 (5 bases). The CDR3 is made up of 16 amino acids. The germline V gene encodes CDR1 LNHDA and CDR2 SQIVND (reference sequence). V was shortened by 5 bases and J by 0 bases, with 14 bases between the two germline ends. The full variable domain, completed using reference TRBV19 and TRBJ2-4, is DGGITQSPKYLFRKEGQNVTLSCEQNLNHDAMYWYRQDPGQGLRLIYYSQIVNDFQKGDIAEGYSVSREKKESFPLTVTSAQKNPTAFYLCASSDGAVIAKNIQYFGAGTRLSVL.

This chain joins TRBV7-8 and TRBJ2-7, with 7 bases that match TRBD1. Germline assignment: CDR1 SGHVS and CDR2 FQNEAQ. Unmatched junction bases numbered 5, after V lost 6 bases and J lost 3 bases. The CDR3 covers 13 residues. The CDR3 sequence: CASRTGERYEQYF. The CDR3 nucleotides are TGTGCCAGCAGAACAGGGGAACGCTACGAGCAGTACTTC.

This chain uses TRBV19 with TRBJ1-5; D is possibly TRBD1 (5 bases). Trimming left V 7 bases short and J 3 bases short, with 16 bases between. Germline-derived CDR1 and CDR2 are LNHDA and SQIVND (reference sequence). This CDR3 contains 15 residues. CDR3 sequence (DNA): TGTGCCAGTAACCAAGTGGGGGGGGTCAATCAGCCCCAGCATTTT. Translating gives CASNQVGGVNQPQHF.

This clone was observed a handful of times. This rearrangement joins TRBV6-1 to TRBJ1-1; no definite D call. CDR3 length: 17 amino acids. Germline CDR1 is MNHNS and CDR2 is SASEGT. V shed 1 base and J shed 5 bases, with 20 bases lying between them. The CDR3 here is CASSEDGSRSGTTEAFF. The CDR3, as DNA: TGTGCCAGCAGTGAAGACGGGTCTCGATCTGGAACGACTGAAGCTTTCTTT.

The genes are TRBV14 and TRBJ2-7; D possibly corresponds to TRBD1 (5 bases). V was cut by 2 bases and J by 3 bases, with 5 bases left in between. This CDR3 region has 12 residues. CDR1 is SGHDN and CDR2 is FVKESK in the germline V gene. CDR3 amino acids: CASSQRGYEQYF. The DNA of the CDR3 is TGTGCCAGCAGCCAAAGGGGCTACGAGCAGTACTTC.

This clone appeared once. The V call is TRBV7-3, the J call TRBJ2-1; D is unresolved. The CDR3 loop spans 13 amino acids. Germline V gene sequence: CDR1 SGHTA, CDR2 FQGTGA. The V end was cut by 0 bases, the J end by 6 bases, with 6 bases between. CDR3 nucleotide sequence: TGTGCCAGCAGCTTAACGATCGGCAATGAGCAGTTCTTC. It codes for CASSLTIGNEQFF.

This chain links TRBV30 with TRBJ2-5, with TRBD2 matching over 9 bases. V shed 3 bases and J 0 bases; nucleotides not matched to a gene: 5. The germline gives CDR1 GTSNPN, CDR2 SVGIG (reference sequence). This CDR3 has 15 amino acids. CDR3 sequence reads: CAWSLTSGYQETQYF. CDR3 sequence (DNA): TGTGCCTGGAGCCTAACTAGCGGGTACCAAGAGACCCAGTACTTC.

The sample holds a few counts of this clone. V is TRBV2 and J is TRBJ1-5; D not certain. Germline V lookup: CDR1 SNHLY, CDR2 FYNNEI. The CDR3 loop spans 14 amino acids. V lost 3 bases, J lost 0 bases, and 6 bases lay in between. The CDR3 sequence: CASSEYYSNQPQHF. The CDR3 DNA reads TGTGCCAGCAGTGAGTACTATAGCAATCAGCCCCAGCATTTT.

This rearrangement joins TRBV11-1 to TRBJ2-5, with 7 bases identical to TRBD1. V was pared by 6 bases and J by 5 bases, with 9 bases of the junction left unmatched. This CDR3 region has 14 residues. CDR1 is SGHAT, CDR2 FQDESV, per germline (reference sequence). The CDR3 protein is CASSQDRAKETQYF. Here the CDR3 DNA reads TGTGCCAGCAGTCAAGACAGGGCCAAGGAGACCCAGTACTTC.

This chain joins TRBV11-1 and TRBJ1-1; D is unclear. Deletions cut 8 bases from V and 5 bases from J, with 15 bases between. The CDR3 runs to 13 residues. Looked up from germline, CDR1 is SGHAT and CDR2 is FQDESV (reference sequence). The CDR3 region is CASGLAVDTEAFF. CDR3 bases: TGTGCCAGCGGCCTAGCGGTAGATACTGAAGCTTTCTTT.